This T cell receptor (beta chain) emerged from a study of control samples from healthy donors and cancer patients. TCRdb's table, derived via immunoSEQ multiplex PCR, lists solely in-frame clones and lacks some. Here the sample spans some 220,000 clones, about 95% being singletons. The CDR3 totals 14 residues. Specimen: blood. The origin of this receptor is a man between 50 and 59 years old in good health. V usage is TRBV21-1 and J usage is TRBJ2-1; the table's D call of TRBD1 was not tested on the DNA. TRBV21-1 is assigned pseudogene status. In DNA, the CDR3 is TGTGCCAGCAGCAACGGGACAGAGTACAATGAGCAGTTCTTC. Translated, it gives CASSNGTEYNEQFF.